This T cell receptor beta chain was identified in a study of T cell responses to AZD1222 COVID-19 vaccine (dated by TCRdb to the early 2020s). Describing the broader study: TCR sequencing covered roughly 230 trial participants: nearly 210 given two doses of AZD1222 and around 26 given two doses of MenACWY control vaccine. Trial participants were enrolled into age subgroups of 18-55, 56-69 and 70-plus years, which contained roughly 150, 30 and 60 TCR-sequenced participants, respectively. Broad study findings and their caveats: Reportedly, almost half of the unique spike-specific TCRs recognized epitopes lying outside the regions that are mutated in the B.1.351 and B.1.1.7 variants. Conclusions about previously exposed vaccinees are limited, since just five or six AZD1222 recipients were seropositive for SARS-CoV-2 at baseline. Participants were mostly white British, with more females than males. The authors suggested clonal diversity may have been underestimated. A significant rise in spike-specific TCR breadth and depth was observed after two AZD1222 doses relative to day 0 and relative to MenACWY recipients. The whole spike protein was spanned by vaccine-associated CD4 TCRs, and dominant responses were seen in regions 160-218 and 743-854. In the small 56-69-year group, the increase in depth fell short of significance, most likely because of low power. Because no samples from the day 14 peak response were available, repertoires could be characterized only after the peak T cell response.

Note on this clone: Its antigen is unknown. Base qualities are not at hand, and no much larger clone is one base apart.

Trimming at the junction amounts to 2 bases on V and 7 bases on J, and the germline ends lie 6 bases apart. Inclusive of the bounding cysteine and phenylalanine, the CDR3 is 12 residues long. The kept DNA is CDR3 alone, 36 bases in frame from the first base. The germline V gene encodes CDR1 SGDLS and CDR2 YYNGEE. Per the publication, the time point label means: sample from adult after SARS-CoV-2 infection, after symptom onset. Two convalescent COVID-19 patients, sampled after symptom onset from adults with prior SARS-CoV-2 infection, were also TCR-sequenced for comparison. The CDR3 regions of human TCRbeta chains were analyzed by immunosequencing. The original pipeline was this. Repertoire TCRs were checked for matches against a reference library of SARS-CoV-2-specific TCRs that had been generated using the MIRA antigen-specificity platform. Breadth was defined as the fraction of unique TCRs that were SARS-CoV-2-associated. Depth was defined as the fraction of total T cells that were SARS-CoV-2-associated. Each spike-specific TCR was assigned to its reactive spike region and to a CD4 or CD8 class using the MIRA data. Log10-transformed breadth and depth values were compared by one-way ANOVA with Sidak's multiple comparisons tests. Not all clones reach the TCRdb copy of this immuneACCESS table, which keeps in-frame sequences only. Checked studies attribute under half of the gap to unresolved V genes and leave the rest unexplained. Clonal size and the V and J genes are those of that table, whereas D and trimming came from the DNA. The sample has some 150,000 clones on record, about 85% of them singletons. Approximately 6.6% of the sample is in the top ten clones.

This chain is built from TRBV9 and TRBJ2-2, with no confident D gene call. This material consisted of peripheral blood, taken after recovery from COVID-19. This clonotype was sampled from an adult who had recovered from COVID-19. The sequenced DNA is TGTGCCAGCAGCGTCCGGAGCGGGGAGCTGTTTTTT. This codes for CASSVRSGELFF.